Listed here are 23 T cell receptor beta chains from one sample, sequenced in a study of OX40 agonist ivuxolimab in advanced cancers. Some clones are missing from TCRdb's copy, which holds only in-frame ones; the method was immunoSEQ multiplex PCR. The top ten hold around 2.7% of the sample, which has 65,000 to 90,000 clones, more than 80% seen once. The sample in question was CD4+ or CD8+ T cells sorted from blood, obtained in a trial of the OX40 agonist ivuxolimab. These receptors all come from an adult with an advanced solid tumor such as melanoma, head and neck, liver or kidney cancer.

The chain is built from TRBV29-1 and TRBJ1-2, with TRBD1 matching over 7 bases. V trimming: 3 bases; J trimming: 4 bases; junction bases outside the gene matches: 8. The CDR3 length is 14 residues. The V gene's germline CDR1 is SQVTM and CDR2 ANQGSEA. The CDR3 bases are TGCAGCGTTGACCAGACAGGGTTAGGCTATGGCTACACCTTC. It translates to CSVDQTGLGYGYTF.

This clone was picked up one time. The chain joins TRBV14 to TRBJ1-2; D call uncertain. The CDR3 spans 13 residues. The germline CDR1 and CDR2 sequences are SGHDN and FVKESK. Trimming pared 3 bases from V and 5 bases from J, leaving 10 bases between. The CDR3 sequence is CASSQRDSYGYTF. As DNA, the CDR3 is TGTGCCAGCAGCCAGCGGGATTCATATGGCTACACCTTC.

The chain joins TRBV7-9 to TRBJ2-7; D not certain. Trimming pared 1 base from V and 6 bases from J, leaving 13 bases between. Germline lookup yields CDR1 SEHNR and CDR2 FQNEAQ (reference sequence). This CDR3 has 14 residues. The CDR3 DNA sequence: TGTGCCAGCAGCTTAGGGGGTAGTAGTCCCGAGCAGTACTTC. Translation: CASSLGGSSPEQYF.

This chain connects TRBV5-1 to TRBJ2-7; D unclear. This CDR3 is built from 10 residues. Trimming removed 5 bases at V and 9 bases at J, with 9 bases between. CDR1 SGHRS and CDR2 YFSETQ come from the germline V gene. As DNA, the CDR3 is TGCGCCAGCAGTGCTTCTAGGCAGTACGTC. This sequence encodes CASSASRQYV.

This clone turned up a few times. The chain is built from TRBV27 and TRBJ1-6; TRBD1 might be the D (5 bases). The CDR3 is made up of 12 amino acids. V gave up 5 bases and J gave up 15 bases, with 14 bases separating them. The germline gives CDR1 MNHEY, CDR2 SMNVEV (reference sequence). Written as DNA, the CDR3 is TGTGCCAGCAGTACAGGTCAGAGTCGCCTCCACTTT. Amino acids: CASSTGQSRLHF.

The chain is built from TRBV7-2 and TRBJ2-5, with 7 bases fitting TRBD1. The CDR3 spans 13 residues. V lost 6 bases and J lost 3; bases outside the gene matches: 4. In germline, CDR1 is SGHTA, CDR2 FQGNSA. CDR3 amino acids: CASRSGTEETQYF. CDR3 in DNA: TGTGCCAGCAGGTCCGGGACAGAAGAGACCCAGTACTTC.

The CDR3 protein is CASSPPPPYLNTEAFF. CDR3 DNA: TGTGCCAGCAGTCCTCCCCCTCCGTATTTGAACACTGAAGCTTTCTTT. The gene calls are TRBV5-4 and TRBJ1-1, with D uncertain. Germline CDR1 reads SGHNT; CDR2 reads YYREEE (reference sequence). Trimming took off 5 bases at V and 0 bases at J, with 17 bases between the two ends. The CDR3 is 16 residues long.

CDR3 amino acids: CASSSNQGGQETQYF. CDR3 DNA: TGTGCCAGCAGCTCGAACCAGGGGGGTCAAGAGACCCAGTACTTC. The chain carries TRBV7-6 and TRBJ2-5, with D possibly being TRBD1 (7 bases). The CDR3 loop spans 15 amino acids. V lost 4 bases and J lost 2, with 14 bases in between. Germline CDR1 SGHVS, CDR2 FNYEAQ.

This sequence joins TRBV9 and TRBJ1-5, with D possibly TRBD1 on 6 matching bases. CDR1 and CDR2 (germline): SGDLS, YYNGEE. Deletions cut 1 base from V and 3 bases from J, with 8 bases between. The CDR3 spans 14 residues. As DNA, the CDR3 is TGTGCCAGCAGCGTATCAGGGGACAATCAGCCCCAGCATTTT. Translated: CASSVSGDNQPQHF.

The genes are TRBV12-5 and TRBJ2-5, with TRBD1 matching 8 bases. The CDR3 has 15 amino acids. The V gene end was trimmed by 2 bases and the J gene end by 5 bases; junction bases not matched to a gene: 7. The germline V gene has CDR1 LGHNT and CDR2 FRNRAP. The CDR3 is CASGLSAGGGETQYF. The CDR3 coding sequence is TGTGCTAGTGGTTTGTCGGCAGGGGGCGGGGAGACCCAGTACTTC.

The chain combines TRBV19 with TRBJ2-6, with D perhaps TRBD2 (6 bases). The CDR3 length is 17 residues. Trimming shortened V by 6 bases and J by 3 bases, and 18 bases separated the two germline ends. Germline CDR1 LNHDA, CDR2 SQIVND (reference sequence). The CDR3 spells CASRPGTFVRGANVLTF. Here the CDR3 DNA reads TGTGCCAGTAGACCCGGGACTTTTGTACGTGGGGCCAACGTCCTGACTTTC.

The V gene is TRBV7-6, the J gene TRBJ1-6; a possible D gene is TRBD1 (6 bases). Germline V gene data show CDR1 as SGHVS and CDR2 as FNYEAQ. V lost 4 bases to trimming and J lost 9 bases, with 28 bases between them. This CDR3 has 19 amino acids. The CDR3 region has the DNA TGTGCCAGCAGCTCCTCACTCGTCGGGGGGCGCGCAAATTTTTCACCCCTCCACTTT. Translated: CASSSSLVGGRANFSPLHF.

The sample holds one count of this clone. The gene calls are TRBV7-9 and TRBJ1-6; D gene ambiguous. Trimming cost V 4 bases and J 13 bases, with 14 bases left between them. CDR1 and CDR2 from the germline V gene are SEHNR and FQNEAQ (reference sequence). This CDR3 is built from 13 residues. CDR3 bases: TGTGCCAGCAGCTCGTCGGACGGCGGGCCCCTCCACTTT. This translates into CASSSSDGGPLHF.

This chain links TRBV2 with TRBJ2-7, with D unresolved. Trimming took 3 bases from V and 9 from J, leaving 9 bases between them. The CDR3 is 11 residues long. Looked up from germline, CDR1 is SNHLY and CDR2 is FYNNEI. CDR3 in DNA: TGTGCCAGCAGTGACCGGATCGCGCAGTACGTC. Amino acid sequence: CASSDRIAQYV.

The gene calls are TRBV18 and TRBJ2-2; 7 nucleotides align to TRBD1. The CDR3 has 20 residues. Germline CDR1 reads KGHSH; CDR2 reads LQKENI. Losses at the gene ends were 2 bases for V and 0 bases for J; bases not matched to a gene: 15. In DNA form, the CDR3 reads TGTGCCAGCTCACCAGACAGGGCAGCTAGCTTTTCGGCGAACACCGGGGAGCTGTTTTTT. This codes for CASSPDRAASFSANTGELFF.

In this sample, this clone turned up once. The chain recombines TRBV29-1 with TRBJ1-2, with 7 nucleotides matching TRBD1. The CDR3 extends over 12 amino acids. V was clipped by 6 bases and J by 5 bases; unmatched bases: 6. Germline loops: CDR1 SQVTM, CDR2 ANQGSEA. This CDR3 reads CSVNRGLYGYTF. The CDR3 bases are TGCAGCGTAAACAGGGGACTTTATGGCTACACCTTC.

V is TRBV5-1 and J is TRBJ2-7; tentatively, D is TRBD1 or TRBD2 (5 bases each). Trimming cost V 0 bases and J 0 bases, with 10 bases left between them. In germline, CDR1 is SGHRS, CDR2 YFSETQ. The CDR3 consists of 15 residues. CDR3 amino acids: CASSLVSGSSYEQYF. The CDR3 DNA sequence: TGCGCCAGCAGCTTGGTTTCAGGGAGCTCCTACGAGCAGTACTTC.

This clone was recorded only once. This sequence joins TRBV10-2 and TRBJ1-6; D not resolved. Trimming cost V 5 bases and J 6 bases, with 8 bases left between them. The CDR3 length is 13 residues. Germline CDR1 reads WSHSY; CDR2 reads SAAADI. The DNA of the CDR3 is TGCGCCAGCAGTCCGGAAGGTAATTCACCCCTCCACTTT. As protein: CASSPEGNSPLHF.

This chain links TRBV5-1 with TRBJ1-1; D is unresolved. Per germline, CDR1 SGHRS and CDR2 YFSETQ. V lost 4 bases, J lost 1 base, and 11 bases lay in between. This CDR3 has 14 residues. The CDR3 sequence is CASSAHGRNTEAFF. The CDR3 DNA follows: TGCGCCAGCAGCGCCCACGGGAGGAACACTGAAGCTTTCTTT.

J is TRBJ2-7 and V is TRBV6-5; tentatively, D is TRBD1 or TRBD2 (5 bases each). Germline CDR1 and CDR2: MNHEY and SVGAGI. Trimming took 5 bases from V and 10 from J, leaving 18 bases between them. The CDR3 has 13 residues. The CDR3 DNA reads TGTGCCAGCAGTGCCAGACCTGGGACGTACCAGTACGTC. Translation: CASSARPGTYQYV.

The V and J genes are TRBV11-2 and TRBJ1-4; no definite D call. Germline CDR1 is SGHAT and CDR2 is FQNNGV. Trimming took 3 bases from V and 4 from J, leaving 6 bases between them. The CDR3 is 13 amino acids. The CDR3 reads CASSFSDNEKLFF. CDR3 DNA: TGTGCCAGCAGCTTTTCTGATAATGAAAAACTGTTTTTT.

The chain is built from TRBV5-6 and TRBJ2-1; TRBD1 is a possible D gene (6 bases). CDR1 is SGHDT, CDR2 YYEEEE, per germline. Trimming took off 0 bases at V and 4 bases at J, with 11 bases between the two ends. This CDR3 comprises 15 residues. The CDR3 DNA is TGTGCCAGCAGCTTGGAGGGACACTCATACAATGAGCAGTTCTTC. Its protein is CASSLEGHSYNEQFF. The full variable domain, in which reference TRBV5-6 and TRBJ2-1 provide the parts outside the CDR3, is DAGVTQSPTHLIKTRGQQVTLRCSPKSGHDTVSWYQQALGQGPQFIFQYYEEEERQRGNFPDRFSGHQFPNYSSELNVNALLLGDSALYLCASSLEGHSYNEQFFGPGTRLTVL.

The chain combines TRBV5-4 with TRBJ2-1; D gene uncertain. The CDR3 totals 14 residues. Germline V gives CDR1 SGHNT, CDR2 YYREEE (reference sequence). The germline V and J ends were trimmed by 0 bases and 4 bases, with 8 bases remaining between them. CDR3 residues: CASSLAKKYNEQFF. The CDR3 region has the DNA TGTGCCAGCAGCTTGGCTAAGAAGTACAATGAGCAGTTCTTC.